These T cell receptor beta chains were read from a single sample in a study of T cell responses to AZD1222 COVID-19 vaccine. This table comes from immunoSEQ multiplex PCR, and its TCRdb copy is limited to in-frame clones, with some not included. There are around 44,000 clones in the sample; around 85% occur only once, and less than 7% lies in the top ten. The sample in question was peripheral blood, obtained 28 days after the second AZD1222 dose. The receptors come from an adult who received the AZD1222 COVID-19 vaccine. The conserved cysteine and the conserved F or W are not part of the CDR3 here. The order of the fields is CDR3 protein, V gene, J gene, clone size. Only some rows state a clone size, as once, few, many or a class for expanded clones.

CDR3: AVGTGYGYT
V: TRBV10-3
J: TRBJ1-2
size: -

CDR3: ASSRGGRTNMNTEAF
V: TRBV7-2
J: TRBJ1-1
size: -

CDR3: ASSRTGEIAHDSNQPQH
V: TRBV18
J: TRBJ1-5
size: -

CDR3: ASSRMSGANQPQH
V: TRBV7-6
J: TRBJ1-5
size: -

CDR3: ASSPFGANTEAF
V: TRBV7-2
J: TRBJ1-1
size: -

CDR3: ASSLVSGASSYNEQF
V: TRBV7-9
J: TRBJ2-1
size: once

CDR3: ASSPPGSSYNSPLH
V: TRBV9
J: TRBJ1-6
size: -

CDR3: ASSPDPGSNQPQH
V: TRBV7-8
J: TRBJ1-5
size: -

CDR3: ASSPTLKFGYEQY
V: TRBV7-6
J: TRBJ2-7
size: -

CDR3: ASTSGTSFTDTQY
V: TRBV5-1
J: TRBJ2-3
size: -

CDR3: ASSLGRSRDEQF
V: TRBV5-1
J: TRBJ2-1
size: -

CDR3: ASTLIGETGELF
V: TRBV28
J: TRBJ2-2
size: few

CDR3: ASSESGYEQY
V: TRBV6-1
J: TRBJ2-7
size: -

CDR3: ASSNTRGAEAF
V: TRBV14
J: TRBJ1-1
size: -

CDR3: ASSSGYGYT
V: TRBV27
J: TRBJ1-2
size: -

CDR3: ASRPNTEVEQY
V: TRBV7-2
J: TRBJ2-7
size: few

CDR3: ASSDRQGPTGELF
V: TRBV7-3
J: TRBJ2-2
size: -

CDR3: ASLRGNEQF
V: TRBV2
J: TRBJ2-1
size: -

CDR3: ASSDRASGGVYNEQF
V: TRBV2
J: TRBJ2-1
size: -

CDR3: ASSLGAGRPQH
V: TRBV7-3
J: TRBJ1-5
size: -

CDR3: ASSVDGRGAYNEQF
V: TRBV9
J: TRBJ2-1
size: -

CDR3: ASSLSGEDTEAF
V: TRBV5-1
J: TRBJ1-1
size: -

CDR3: ASSIGDSYEQY
V: TRBV19
J: TRBJ2-7
size: -

CDR3: ASSPRTPTISGNTIY
V: TRBV5-1
J: TRBJ1-3
size: -

CDR3: ASRPGQGYEQY
V: TRBV12-3/TRBV12-4
J: TRBJ2-7
size: -

CDR3: ASSLTARGSSTGELF
V: TRBV7-3
J: TRBJ2-2
size: -

CDR3: ASSAGDTSTDTQY
V: TRBV9
J: TRBJ2-3
size: -